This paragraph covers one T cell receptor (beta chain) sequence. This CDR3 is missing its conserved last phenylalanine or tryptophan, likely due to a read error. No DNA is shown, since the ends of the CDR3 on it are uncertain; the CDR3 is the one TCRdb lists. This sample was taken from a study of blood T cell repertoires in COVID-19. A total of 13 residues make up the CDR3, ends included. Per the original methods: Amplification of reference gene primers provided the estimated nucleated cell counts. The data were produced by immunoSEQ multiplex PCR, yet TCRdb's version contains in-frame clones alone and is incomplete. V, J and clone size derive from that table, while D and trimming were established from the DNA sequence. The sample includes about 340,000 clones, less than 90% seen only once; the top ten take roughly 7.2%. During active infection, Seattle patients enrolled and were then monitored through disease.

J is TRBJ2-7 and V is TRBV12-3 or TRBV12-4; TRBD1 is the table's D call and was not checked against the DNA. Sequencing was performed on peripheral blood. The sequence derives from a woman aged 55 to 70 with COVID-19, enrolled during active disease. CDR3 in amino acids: CASSLGSTGRMAL.